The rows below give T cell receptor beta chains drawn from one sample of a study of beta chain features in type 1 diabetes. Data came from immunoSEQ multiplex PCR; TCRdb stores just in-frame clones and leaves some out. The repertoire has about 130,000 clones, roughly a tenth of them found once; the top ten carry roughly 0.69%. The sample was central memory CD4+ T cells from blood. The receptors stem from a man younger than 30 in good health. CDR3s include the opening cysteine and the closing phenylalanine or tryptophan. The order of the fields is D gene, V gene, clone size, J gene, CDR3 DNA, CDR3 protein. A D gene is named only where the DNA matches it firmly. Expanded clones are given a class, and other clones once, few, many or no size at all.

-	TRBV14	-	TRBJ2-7	TGTGCCAGCAGCCAAGATAGATGGTACGAGCAGTACTTC	CASSQDRWYEQYF
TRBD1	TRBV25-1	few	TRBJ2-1	TGTGCCAGCAGTTTCGGACAGGGGGCAGATGAGCAGTTCTTC	CASSFGQGADEQFF
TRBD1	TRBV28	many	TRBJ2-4	TGTGCCAGCAGTATAAACCAACAGGGGGCGGGGAACATTCAGTACTTC	CASSINQQGAGNIQYF
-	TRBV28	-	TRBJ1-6	TGTGCCAGCAGTTTATTACGGGATTCCTATAATTCACCCCTCCACTTT	CASSLLRDSYNSPLHF
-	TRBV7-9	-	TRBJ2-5	TGTGCCAGCAGCCTCCGAAGACCAGGGGGGGAGACCCAGTACTTC	CASSLRRPGGETQYF
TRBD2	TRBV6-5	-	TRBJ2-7	TGTGCCAGCACTAGCGGGGGGCCGGGCGAGCAGTACTTC	CASTSGGPGEQYF
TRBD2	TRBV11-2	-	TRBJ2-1	TGTGCCAGCATCCTAGCGGGGAGTTACAATGAGCAGTTCTTC	CASILAGSYNEQFF
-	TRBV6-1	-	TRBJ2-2	TGTGCCAGCAGTGAAACAAACGGGGAGCTGTTTTTT	CASSETNGELFF
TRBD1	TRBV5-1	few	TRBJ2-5	TGCGCCAGCAGCTTGCAGGGGGCGGAGACCCAGTACTTC	CASSLQGAETQYF
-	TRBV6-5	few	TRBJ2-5	TGTGCCAGCAGCTGGGACTGGCCCGGGACCCAGTACTTC	CASSWDWPGTQYF
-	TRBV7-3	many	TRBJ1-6	TGTGCCAGCAGCTTAGCAGGGTGGAATTCACCCCTCCACTTT	CASSLAGWNSPLHF
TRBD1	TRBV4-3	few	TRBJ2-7	TGCGCCAGCAGCCAGGAACCCGGGACAGGGCCCTACGAGCAGTACTTC	CASSQEPGTGPYEQYF
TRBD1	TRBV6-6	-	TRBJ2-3	TGTGCCGAGGGGACAGGAAGCACAGATACGCAGTATTTT	CAEGTGSTDTQYF
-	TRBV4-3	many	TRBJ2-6	TGCGCCAGCAGCCAAGAACCCGGCCGACAGTCTGGGGCCAACGTCCTGACTTTC	CASSQEPGRQSGANVLTF
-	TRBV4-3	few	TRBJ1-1	TGCGCCAGCAGCCAATTGGCGGCCAACACTGAAGCTTTCTTT	CASSQLAANTEAFF
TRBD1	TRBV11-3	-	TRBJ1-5	TGTGCCAGCTATCGACAGGGCCAAGGGAATCAGCCCCAGCATTTT	CASYRQGQGNQPQHF
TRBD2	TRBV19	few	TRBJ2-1	TGTGCCAGTAGTGGGAGCGGGGGGCAACGCAATGAGCAGTTCTTC	CASSGSGGQRNEQFF
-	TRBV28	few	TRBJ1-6	TGTGCCAGCAGTTTCCCCAGCTCCTATAATTCACCCCTCCACTTT	CASSFPSSYNSPLHF
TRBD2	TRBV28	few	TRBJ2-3	TGTGCCACGAGACTAGGGGAGGGCTTGGATACGCAGTATTTT	CATRLGEGLDTQYF
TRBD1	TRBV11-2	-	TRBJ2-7	TGTGCCAGCAGCGCTTCAACAGGGGCCTACGAGCAGTACTTC	CASSASTGAYEQYF
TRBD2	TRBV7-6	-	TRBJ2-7	TGTGCCAGCAGCTTAGCGGCGGGGGGTTACGAGCAGTACTTC	CASSLAAGGYEQYF
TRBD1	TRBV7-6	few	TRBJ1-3	TGTGCCAGCAGCTTAGCCGGGACAGGGGGTGGAAACACCATATATTTT	CASSLAGTGGGNTIYF
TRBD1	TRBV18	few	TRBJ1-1	TGTGCCACGCAGGCTACAGGGGCTAACACTGAAGCTTTCTTT	CATQATGANTEAFF
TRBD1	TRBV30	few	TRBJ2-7	TGTGCCTGGGGGACAGCCTCCTACGAGCAGTACTTC	CAWGTASYEQYF
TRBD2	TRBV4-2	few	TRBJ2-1	TGTGCCAGCAGCCAAGATTTTGGGGGGGGAATCTACAATGAGCAGTTCTTC	CASSQDFGGGIYNEQFF
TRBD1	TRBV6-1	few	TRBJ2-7	TGTGCCAGCACCCCGGGACAGGGTCCGAGAGAGCAGTACTTC	CASTPGQGPREQYF
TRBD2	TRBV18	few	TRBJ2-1	TGTGCCAGCTCAACAGGGGGACTAGCGCGCAATGAGCAGTTCTTC	CASSTGGLARNEQFF
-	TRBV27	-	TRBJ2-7	TGTGCCAGCAGTGACCCCTGGAGCGAGCAGTACTTC	CASSDPWSEQYF
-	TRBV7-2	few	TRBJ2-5	TGTGCCAGCAGCTTAGGCGGCTCCATTGGGGAGACCCAGTACTTC	CASSLGGSIGETQYF
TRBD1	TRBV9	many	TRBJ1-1	TGTGCCAGCAGCGTGGAACAGGGGTCGGCTGAAGCTTTCTTT	CASSVEQGSAEAFF
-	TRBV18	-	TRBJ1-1	TGTGCCAGCTCACCACCGCAACTGAAAATGAACACTGAAGCTTTCTTT	CASSPPQLKMNTEAFF
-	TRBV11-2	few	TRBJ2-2	TGTGCCAGCAGTCCCGGGACAATGGCCGGGGAGCTGTTTTTT	CASSPGTMAGELFF
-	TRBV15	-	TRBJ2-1	TGTGCCACCAGCAGAGACGGGGGGCTCTACAATGAGCAGTTCTTC	CATSRDGGLYNEQFF
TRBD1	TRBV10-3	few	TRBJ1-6	TGTGCCATCAGCGGACAGGCTAGCTCCTATAATTCACCCCTCCACTTT	CAISGQASSYNSPLHF
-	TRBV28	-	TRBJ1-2	TGTGCCAGCAGTCTACAGGGTTATGGCTACACCTTC	CASSLQGYGYTF
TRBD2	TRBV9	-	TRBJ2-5	TGTGCCAGCAGCGTGACCGGGACTAGCGGGCCTGAGACCCAGTACTTC	CASSVTGTSGPETQYF
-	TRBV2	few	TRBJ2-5	TGTGCCAGCAAGAAAGGGGCGATACAAGAGACCCAGTACTTC	CASKKGAIQETQYF
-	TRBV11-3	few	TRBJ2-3	TGTGCCAGCAGCTTAGAAGCGGAAGGGACAGATACGCAGTATTTT	CASSLEAEGTDTQYF
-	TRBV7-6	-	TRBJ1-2	TGTGCCAGCAGCTTAGACGGACAGCTTTATGGCTACACCTTC	CASSLDGQLYGYTF
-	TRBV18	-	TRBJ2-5	TGTGCCAGCTCAGCCAACGGAGAGACCCAGTACTTC	CASSANGETQYF
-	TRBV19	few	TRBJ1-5	TGTGCCAGTAGGACAATTGGTGGGCCCCAGCATTTT	CASRTIGGPQHF
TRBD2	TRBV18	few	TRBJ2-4	TGTGCCAGCTCACCACAGGGAGGGAAAAACATTCAGTACTTC	CASSPQGGKNIQYF
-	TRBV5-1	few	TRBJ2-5	TGCGCCAGCAGCTTGGGTCTTTCGGGGGAGACCCAGTACTTC	CASSLGLSGETQYF
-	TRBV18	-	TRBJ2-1	TGTGCCAGCTCACCACCTGGCAGTCTCAATGAGCAGTTCTTC	CASSPPGSLNEQFF
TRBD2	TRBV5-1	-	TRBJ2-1	TGCGCCAGCAGCTTATTAGCGGGGGGCCTCTACAATGAGCAGTTCTTC	CASSLLAGGLYNEQFF
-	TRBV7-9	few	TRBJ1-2	TGTGCCAGCAGCCAAGATCTCGGTGGCTACACCTTC	CASSQDLGGYTF
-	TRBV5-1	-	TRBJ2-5	TGCGCCAGCAGCTCTGGTGCAGGGAGGGAGACCCAGTACTTC	CASSSGAGRETQYF
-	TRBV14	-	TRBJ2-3	TGTGCCAGCAGCCAGGACGACTATTTCACAGATACGCAGTATTTT	CASSQDDYFTDTQYF
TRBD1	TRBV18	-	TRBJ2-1	TGTGCCAGCTCTCGGGACAGGAGATCAGAGCGGTCCTACAATGAGCAGTTCTTC	CASSRDRRSERSYNEQFF
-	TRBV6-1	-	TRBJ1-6	TGTGCCAGCAACTCGGGCGGGGTGAATTCACCCCTCCACTTT	CASNSGGVNSPLHF